The rows below give T cell receptor beta chains drawn from one sample of a study of T-cell reconstitution after alpha-beta-depleted transplantation in children. TCRdb ran MiXCR on the PCR reads and lists one entry per CDR3 protein. The repertoire holds roughly 350,000 distinct CDR3 sequences, with 10% as singletons. The sequencing used PBMCs from the stem cell graft donor, collected from the stem cell graft. These receptors were collected from a human donor who donated a stem cell graft to a child with acute lymphoblastic leukemia. CDR3s include the opening cysteine and the closing phenylalanine or tryptophan. The D gene is left open where the match is weak. The size entry is marked missing in some rows and otherwise reads once, few, many or a size class.

TRBJ2-7 | few | TRBV9 | . | TGTGCCAGCAGCGTAGCTTTGGGGGAGCAGTACTTC | CASSVALGEQYF
TRBJ2-1 | few | TRBV5-1 | . | TGCGCCAGCAGCTTGGCCCCAGCGGCGAGCTCCTACAATGAGCAGTTCTTC | CASSLAPAASSYNEQFF
TRBJ2-7 | few | TRBV20-1 | TRBD2 | TGCAGTGCCCTACTAGCGGCTCAGGGTGAGCAGTACTTC | CSALLAAQGEQYF
TRBJ2-5 | . | TRBV5-1 | TRBD1 | TGCGCCAGCAGCTCGACTGGACAGGGTGGCGAGACCCAGTACTTC | CASSSTGQGGETQYF
TRBJ2-1 | many | TRBV12-3/TRBV12-4 | . | TGTGCCAGCAGTTCAGGGTACAGCGAGCAGTTCTTC | CASSSGYSEQFF
TRBJ2-2 | . | TRBV29-1 | . | TGCAGCGTTGAAGGGGGCGATAACGGGGAGCTGTTTTTT | CSVEGGDNGELFF
TRBJ2-7 | . | TRBV18 | TRBD2 | TGTGCCAGCTCACCACCTAGCGGGAGAGATTACGAGCAGTACTTC | CASSPPSGRDYEQYF
TRBJ2-3 | . | TRBV27 | TRBD2 | TGTGCCAGCAGTATACTAGCGGGAGGAGGGGATACGCAGTATTTT | CASSILAGGGDTQYF
TRBJ2-1 | . | TRBV5-1 | TRBD2 | TGCGCCAGCAGCTCCCTTAGCGGGAGGGCCGGAGATGAGCAGTTCTTC | CASSSLSGRAGDEQFF
TRBJ2-7 | few | TRBV4-1 | . | TGCGCCAGCAGCCTAACCAGCGAGCCAGACTCCTACGAGCAGTACTTC | CASSLTSEPDSYEQYF
TRBJ2-3 | few | TRBV27 | TRBD2 | TGTGCCAGCAGTCTCGAGCGGGGAGACACAGATACGCAGTATTTT | CASSLERGDTDTQYF
TRBJ2-7 | . | TRBV7-6 | . | TGTGCCAGCAGCTCCTACGAGGAGCAGTACTTC | CASSSYEEQYF
TRBJ2-1 | few | TRBV14 | . | TGTGCCAGCAGCCCCTTTTGGTCTATCGCCGGGGACAATGAGCAGTTCTTC | CASSPFWSIAGDNEQFF
TRBJ2-7 | few | TRBV6-2/TRBV6-3 | . | TGTGCCAGCAGGCGGCTAGCGTGGTCCTACGAGCAGTACTTC | CASRRLAWSYEQYF
TRBJ2-1 | few | TRBV7-2 | TRBD1 | TGTGCCAGCAGCTTCGCTAGACAGGGTCCTGAGCAGTTCTTC | CASSFARQGPEQFF
TRBJ2-1 | few | TRBV7-9 | . | TGTGCCAGCAGCTTAGACCCGGGGATCAATGAGCAGTTCTTC | CASSLDPGINEQFF
TRBJ2-5 | . | TRBV5-5 | TRBD1 | TGTGCCAGCAGCTCCGGGACAGGGACGGAGACCCAGTACTTC | CASSSGTGTETQYF
TRBJ2-3 | few | TRBV3-1 | TRBD2 | TGTGCCAGCAGCCAAGGGTTGGGACTAGCGGAAGATACGCAGTATTTT | CASSQGLGLAEDTQYF